The sequence of this T cell receptor (beta chain) was determined in a study of blood T cell repertoires in COVID-19. Turning to the study itself: The origin of the acute and convalescent COVID-19 samples was the United States, Italy and Spain. The analysed material was cDNA or gDNA that came from T cells, B-cell-depleted T cells, or PBMCs.

Looked up from germline, CDR1 is KGHDR and CDR2 is SFDVKD. Trimming took 6 bases from V and 1 from J, leaving 8 bases between them. This CDR3 has 13 amino acids. The authors' processing: Cell counts per sample came from amplifying reference gene primers. Some clones are missing from TCRdb's copy, which holds only in-frame ones; the method was immunoSEQ multiplex PCR. The D gene and trimming were derived from the DNA, and the V and J assignments and clone size from that table. The sample lists around 13,000 clones, 65% to 90% occurring once. Material: peripheral blood. The chain links TRBV24-1 to TRBJ1-1; possibly TRBD1 for D (6 bases). The clonotype comes from a man in his forties with active or convalescent COVID-19. In nucleotides, the CDR3 is TGTGCCACCAGTACAGGGTCGAACACTGAAGCTTTCTTT. Translating gives CATSTGSNTEAFF.